This T cell receptor (beta chain) is from a study of CD8 T cells in ankylosing spondylitis. Study observations and caveats: In ankylosing spondylitis patients, matched synovial fluid reportedly showed significant enrichment of disease-linked clones. One TCR beta motif, made up of about 8 highly homologous variants, appeared characteristic of ankylosing spondylitis blood. Earlier studies detected some motif variants in reactive arthritis synovial fluid and blood. With a CD8+ phenotype, disease-linked clones were relatively rare in peripheral blood.

V dropped 6 bases and J dropped 5 bases, with 10 bases sitting between them. The CDR3 extends over 11 amino acids. CDR1 and CDR2 from the germline V gene are DFQATT and SNEGSKA (reference sequence). In its sample, this clonotype was seen a few times. Its antigen is undetermined. Quantitative 5'-RACE with molecular barcodes generated TCR beta libraries. One entry per CDR3 protein, called by TCRdb with MiXCR from the 5' RACE reads. This table has 700,000 to 850,000 distinct CDR3 sequences, 10% to 15% appearing once. The sample comprised blood, either unsorted or a sorted T cell fraction (not recorded which). This TCR was sampled from a male donor with ankylosing spondylitis. The chain joins TRBV20-1 to TRBJ1-1; TRBD1 might be the D (6 bases). CDR3 nucleotide sequence: TGCAGTGCGGGGGCTAGGACTGAAGCTTTCTTT. Amino acid sequence: CSAGARTEAFF.